Listed below are T cell receptor beta chains from one sample, sequenced in a study of vaccination effects on CD4 cells after COVID-19. Using immunoSEQ multiplex PCR, the repertoire was profiled, and TCRdb retains in-frame clones only, with some absent. This sample has about 70,000 clones, with 65% to 75% found just once. These receptors' antigens are unknown. The starting material was CD4+ T cells from PBMCs cultured with HIV peptides, obtained before COVID-19 vaccination. The receptors originated from a human donor who had a prior SARS-CoV-2 infection. Each CDR3 is given with its conserved first and last residue. Each record gives: clone size, V gene, D gene, J gene, CDR3 protein, CDR3 DNA. The D gene is left open where the match is weak. Clone size appears in some rows only: once, few, many, or a class for an expanded clone.

>NA|TRBV11-2|TRBD1|TRBJ2-1
CASSADRALYNEQFF
TGTGCCAGCAGCGCGGACAGGGCCCTTTACAATGAGCAGTTCTTC
>NA|TRBV9|NA|TRBJ1-6
CASSVDAGSNSPLHF
TGTGCCAGCAGCGTAGATGCAGGTTCGAATTCACCCCTCCACTTT
>NA|TRBV6-6|NA|TRBJ1-4
CASLISPGPNEKLFF
TGTGCCAGCCTGATATCACCGGGACCTAATGAAAAACTGTTTTTT
>few|TRBV12-3/TRBV12-4|NA|TRBJ2-3
CASRPRSTDTQYF
TGTGCCAGCAGGCCACGAAGCACAGATACGCAGTATTTT
>once|TRBV19|TRBD2|TRBJ2-2
CASSIGLALLNTGELFF
TGTGCCAGTAGTATCGGACTAGCCCTCCTGAACACCGGGGAGCTGTTTTTT
>NA|TRBV9|NA|TRBJ2-1
CASSGDGNSYNEQFF
TGTGCCAGCAGCGGTGACGGGAACTCCTACAATGAGCAGTTCTTC
>NA|TRBV5-6|NA|TRBJ2-7
CASSLISTYEQYF
TGTGCCAGCAGCTTGATATCTACCTACGAGCAGTACTTC
>NA|TRBV7-3|TRBD1|TRBJ2-2
CASSLRTGIDTGELFF
TGTGCCAGCAGCTTAAGGACAGGGATCGACACCGGGGAGCTGTTTTTT
>NA|TRBV28|NA|TRBJ1-2
CASSPPGGFYGYTF
TGTGCCAGCAGCCCCCCGGGCGGTTTCTATGGCTACACCTTC
>NA|TRBV5-8|NA|TRBJ1-5
CASSLWRDGSSPQHF
TGTGCCAGCAGCTTATGGAGGGATGGGAGTTCGCCCCAGCATTTT
>NA|TRBV9|NA|TRBJ2-1
CASSVQILHEQFF
TGTGCCAGCAGCGTCCAAATACTTCATGAGCAGTTCTTC
>NA|TRBV19|NA|TRBJ1-2
CASSIVRQAVGQGYTF
TGTGCCAGTAGTATAGTTAGGCAAGCTGTCGGTCAAGGCTACACCTTC
>NA|TRBV2|TRBD1|TRBJ1-2
CASNGGPGAGGNYGYTF
TGTGCCAGCAATGGGGGTCCGGGGGCAGGGGGTAACTATGGCTACACCTTC
>NA|TRBV2|NA|TRBJ2-7
CASLGDLGNEQYF
TGTGCCAGCCTGGGGGACCTAGGAAACGAGCAGTACTTC
>NA|TRBV3-1/TRBV3-2|NA|TRBJ2-3
CASSQAPGRGTDTQYF
TGTGCCAGCAGCCAAGCTCCGGGGCGAGGCACAGATACGCAGTATTTT
>NA|TRBV18|TRBD2|TRBJ2-5
CASSPLVTSEIVYQETQYF
TGTGCCAGCTCACCCTTGGTGACTAGCGAGATTGTGTACCAAGAGACCCAGTACTTC
>NA|TRBV13|TRBD1|TRBJ1-1
CASSIQGTDTEAFF
TGTGCCAGCAGCATACAGGGGACCGACACTGAAGCTTTCTTT
>NA|TRBV5-4|NA|TRBJ2-5
CASSSDSIQETQYF
TGTGCCAGCAGTTCCGACTCGATCCAAGAGACCCAGTACTTC
>NA|TRBV5-1|NA|TRBJ2-5
CASSLGLGVQETQYF
TGCGCCAGCAGCTTGGGGTTGGGGGTGCAAGAGACCCAGTACTTC
>few|TRBV20-1|TRBD1|TRBJ1-2
CSASRDRVAGYTF
TGCAGTGCTAGTAGGGACAGGGTTGCTGGCTACACCTTC
>NA|TRBV6-6|TRBD1|TRBJ2-3
CASKRTGDSDTQYF
TGTGCCAGCAAGAGAACAGGGGATTCAGATACGCAGTATTTT
>once|TRBV24-1|TRBD1|TRBJ1-3
CATSDLTRDRRF
TGTGCCACCAGTGATTTAACCCGGGACAGGAGATTT
>NA|TRBV5-1|NA|TRBJ1-1
CASSLASWADEAFF
TGCGCCAGCAGCTTGGCCTCTTGGGCGGATGAAGCTTTCTTT
>NA|TRBV6-5|NA|TRBJ2-5
CASSPADGGVETQYF
TGTGCCAGCAGTCCCGCCGACGGTGGGGTAGAGACCCAGTACTTC
>NA|TRBV21-1|NA|TRBJ2-2
CASSIGGGLNTGELFF
TGTGCCAGCAGCATTGGGGGGGGCTTGAACACCGGGGAGCTGTTTTTT
>medium-sized|TRBV7-3|TRBD1|TRBJ1-2
CASSPTGGYGYTF
TGTGCCAGCAGCCCCACAGGGGGCTATGGCTACACCTTC
>NA|TRBV6-1|TRBD1|TRBJ1-5
CASSDDIQGVGQPQHF
TGTGCCAGCAGTGATGATATACAGGGGGTCGGGCAGCCCCAGCATTTT
>few|TRBV12-5|NA|TRBJ2-3
CASGFAGLDTQYF
TGTGCTAGTGGTTTTGCGGGACTCGATACGCAGTATTTT
>NA|TRBV6-5|TRBD1|TRBJ2-7
CASRMDRTPSYEQYF
TGTGCCAGCAGGATGGACAGGACTCCTTCCTACGAGCAGTACTTC
>once|TRBV24-1|TRBD2|TRBJ2-1
CATSGGTSGRFSYNEQFF
TGTGCCACCAGTGGGGGGACTAGCGGGAGGTTTTCCTACAATGAGCAGTTCTTC
>NA|TRBV2|TRBD2|TRBJ2-2
CASSAVAGGPGELFF
TGTGCCAGCAGTGCAGTAGCGGGGGGGCCCGGGGAGCTGTTTTTT
>NA|TRBV30|NA|TRBJ2-1
CAWSVRWAAPFF
TGTGCCTGGAGTGTACGGTGGGCCGCCCCGTTCTTC
>NA|TRBV11-3|TRBD2|TRBJ2-7
CASSFGLAGNYEQYF
TGTGCCAGCAGCTTCGGACTAGCGGGGAACTACGAGCAGTACTTC
>NA|TRBV9|TRBD2|TRBJ2-3
CASSVATGLAGGPLSTDTQYF
TGTGCCAGCAGCGTAGCTACGGGACTAGCGGGAGGGCCGCTGAGCACAGATACGCAGTATTTT
>NA|TRBV7-9|NA|TRBJ1-2
CASSLAGYGYTF
TGTGCCAGCAGCTTAGCGGGGTATGGCTACACCTTC
>NA|TRBV30|NA|TRBJ1-3
CAWSVQRGAGNTIYF
TGTGCCTGGAGTGTACAGCGAGGGGCAGGAAACACCATATATTTT
>few|TRBV4-3|NA|TRBJ1-1
CASSQVSGSGTEAFF
TGCGCCAGCAGCCAAGTATCAGGGTCGGGGACTGAAGCTTTCTTT
>NA|TRBV6-5|NA|TRBJ2-7
CASSYEGGAPYEQYF
TGTGCCAGCAGTTATGAGGGGGGGGCCCCCTACGAGCAGTACTTC
>NA|TRBV6-2/TRBV6-3|TRBD1|TRBJ1-2
CASSFPGTGVTGYTF
TGTGCCAGCAGTTTCCCGGGGACAGGAGTAACTGGCTACACCTTC
>once|TRBV2|TRBD2|TRBJ2-3
CASSGGLAGRTDTQYF
TGTGCCAGCAGTGGAGGACTAGCGGGGCGCACAGATACGCAGTATTTT
>few|TRBV12-3/TRBV12-4|NA|TRBJ2-3
CASRFLFGDTQYF
TGTGCCAGCAGGTTCTTATTCGGGGATACGCAGTATTTT
>NA|TRBV2|NA|TRBJ1-5
CASSEEWSGNQPQHF
TGTGCCAGCAGTGAGGAGTGGTCAGGCAATCAGCCCCAGCATTTT
>once|TRBV7-2|NA|TRBJ2-7
CASSFLGTLDEQYF
TGTGCCAGCAGCTTCTTAGGGACTCTGGACGAGCAGTACTTC
>NA|TRBV19|NA|TRBJ1-1
CASSILAATGTEAFF
TGTGCCAGTAGTATATTAGCCGCTACCGGCACTGAAGCTTTCTTT
>NA|TRBV7-2|NA|TRBJ1-5
CASSLVADRYQPQHF
TGTGCCAGCAGCTTAGTAGCAGACAGATATCAGCCCCAGCATTTT
>few|TRBV28|TRBD1|TRBJ2-7
CASSQSGTDYEQYF
TGTGCCAGCAGCCAATCCGGGACAGACTACGAGCAGTACTTC
>NA|TRBV10-3|NA|TRBJ2-6
CAVPGPPSSGANVLTF
TGTGCCGTCCCGGGTCCTCCCTCTTCTGGGGCCAACGTCCTGACTTTC
>once|TRBV10-3|NA|TRBJ1-6
CAISERQGPFYNSPLHF
TGTGCCATCAGTGAGCGACAAGGCCCTTTTTATAATTCACCCCTCCACTTT
>few|TRBV25-1|NA|TRBJ2-3
CASSGSGGGDTQYF
TGTGCCAGCAGTGGGAGCGGAGGGGGAGATACGCAGTATTTT
>NA|TRBV2|NA|TRBJ1-4
CASRRQTNEKLFF
TGTGCCAGCAGGCGCCAGACTAATGAAAAACTGTTTTTT
>NA|TRBV2|TRBD1|TRBJ1-5
CASRNRDSYNQPQHF
TGTGCCAGCAGGAACCGGGACAGTTATAATCAGCCCCAGCATTTT
>once|TRBV5-1|TRBD1|TRBJ2-5
CASSSGQGSQETQYF
TGCGCCAGCAGCTCGGGACAGGGATCTCAAGAGACCCAGTACTTC